The TCR beta chain under discussion was sequenced for a study of cytomegalovirus exposure and HLA in healthy donors. Overall study: Out of 300 to 500 genotyped donors, about 80% belonged to the Caucasian-associated ancestry cluster.

In the PCR, 60 Vbeta and 13 Jbeta primers were used. Assay: immunoSEQ multiplex PCR; the TCRdb copy retains only in-frame clones and omits some. The sample has about 200,000 clones, roughly 13% seen once. General study findings and limits: Sequencing depth roughly uniform across donors was assumed in presence/absence analyses. Per a later analysis, HLA-associated TCR beta chains showed more clonal expansion than other, equally common TCR beta chains.

In the case of this clone: As yet, its antigen is unknown.

The sample taken for sequencing was PBMCs. The clonotype comes from a man aged 50 to 59 in good health and CMV-seropositive.

In nucleotides, the CDR3 is TGTGCCAGCAGCTCCATGCCGGATCAGCCCCAGCATTTT. It translates to CASSSMPDQPQHF. The chain joins TRBV11-3 to TRBJ1-5; D is ambiguous. This CDR3 region has 13 residues. Deletions cut 4 bases from V and 5 bases from J, with 9 bases between. Germline V lookup: CDR1 SGHNT, CDR2 YENEEA.